This note documents a single T cell receptor beta chain sequence. What it binds is unknown. Through a sample-barcoded 5' primer and a J-beta primer mix, a second PCR was run for about 7 to 12 cycles. Per-sample output comprised a minimum of 2.5 million paired-end reads containing CDR3. TCRdb re-derived calls from the 5' RACE reads in MiXCR, one entry per CDR3 protein. The sample yields some 900,000 distinct CDR3 sequences, under 30% seen once. Germline CDR1 reads SGHAT; CDR2 reads FQNNGV. The CDR3 contains 13 residues. Trimming removed 4 bases from V and 6 bases from J, with 12 bases in between. These data are taken from a study of blood T cells in healthy people across ages. General study findings and limits: Per million T cells, the diversity of TCR beta decreased roughly linearly as age advanced. Naive T cell percentage by flow cytometry tracked strongly with beta diversity. Versus aged donors, long-lived donors had higher diversity and more naive CD4+ cells.

The sequenced sample was blood. The clonotype originates from an elderly woman in good health. The chain combines TRBV11-2 with TRBJ1-2, with D uncertain. The CDR3: CASSSPGGDGYTF. The CDR3 DNA reads TGTGCCAGCAGCTCCCCGGGTGGGGATGGCTACACCTTC.